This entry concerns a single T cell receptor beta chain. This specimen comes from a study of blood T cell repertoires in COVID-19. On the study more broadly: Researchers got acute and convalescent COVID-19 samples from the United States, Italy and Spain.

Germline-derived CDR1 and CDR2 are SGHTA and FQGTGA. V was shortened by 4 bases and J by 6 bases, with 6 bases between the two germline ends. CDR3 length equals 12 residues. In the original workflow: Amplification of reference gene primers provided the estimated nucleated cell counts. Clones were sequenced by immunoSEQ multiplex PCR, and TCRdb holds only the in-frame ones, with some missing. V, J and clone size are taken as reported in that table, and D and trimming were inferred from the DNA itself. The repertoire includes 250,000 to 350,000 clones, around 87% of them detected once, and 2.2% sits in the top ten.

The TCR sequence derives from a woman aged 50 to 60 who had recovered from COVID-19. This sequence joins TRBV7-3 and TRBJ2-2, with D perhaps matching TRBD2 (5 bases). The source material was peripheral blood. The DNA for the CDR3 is TGTGCCAGCAGCTCCGGGGCCGGGGAGCTGTTTTTT. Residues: CASSSGAGELFF. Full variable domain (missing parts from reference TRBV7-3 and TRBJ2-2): GAGVSQTPSNKVTEKGKYVELRCDPISGHTALYWYRQSLGQGPEFLIYFQGTGAADDSGLPNDRFFAVRPEGSVSTLKIQRTERGDSAVYLCASSSGAGELFFGEGSRLTVL.